This TCR beta chain was captured by sequencing in a study of CD8+CD57+ T cells in acquired aplastic anemia. Germline V gene lookup returns CDR1 LNHDA and CDR2 SQIVND (reference sequence). The length of the CDR3 is 14 residues. V lost 4 bases and J lost 5, with 14 bases in between. As concerns this clonotype: What it binds is not known.

Overall study findings and caveats: Sharing between patients and controls was observed for twenty-nine CD8+ CDR3 sequences.

Genomic DNA, the template, was used for profiling of the TCR beta VDJ and CDR3. One entry per CDR3 protein results from TCRdb running MiXCR on the reads. The table includes roughly 180,000 distinct CDR3 sequences, around three fifths detected once. Specimen: sorted CD4+, CD8+, or CD8+CD57+ T cells (not recorded which) from PBMCs. The receptor comes from a human donor with severe aplastic anemia or a healthy control (not recorded which). The gene calls are TRBV19 and TRBJ1-1, with D perhaps matching TRBD1 (5 bases). DNA of the CDR3: TGTGCCAGTAGTAATGTCGGGGGTAAAACTGAAGCTTTCTTT. Its protein product is CASSNVGGKTEAFF.